In this sample, the clone carrying this T cell receptor (beta chain) turned up a few times. The antigen remains unidentified. Germline-derived CDR1 and CDR2 are SGDLS and YYNGEE. The V and J ends lost 2 bases and 3 bases respectively, with 8 bases between them. The CDR3 totals 13 residues. The PCR ran on 60 Vbeta and 13 Jbeta primers. Only in-frame clones appear in the TCRdb table, and some are missing; sequencing was by immunoSEQ multiplex PCR. In the table there are approximately 210,000 clones, more than 75% of which are singletons. These data originate in a study of cytomegalovirus exposure and HLA in healthy donors. Study context: Within an early data release were around 87 million unique TCRs drawn from HLA-typed donors. The study, taken as a whole, reports: Presence/absence analyses assumed roughly uniform sequencing depth across donors, which may not hold.

Though nominally healthy at sampling, donors likely had unrecorded immune exposures. The sequence derives from a man aged 25-45 years in good health and CMV-seronegative. The rearrangement links TRBV9 to TRBJ2-5, with D hard to call. Specimen: PBMCs. The DNA of the CDR3 is TGTGCCAGCAGCGTCGGGTCCAAAGAGACCCAGTACTTC. Its translation: CASSVGSKETQYF.